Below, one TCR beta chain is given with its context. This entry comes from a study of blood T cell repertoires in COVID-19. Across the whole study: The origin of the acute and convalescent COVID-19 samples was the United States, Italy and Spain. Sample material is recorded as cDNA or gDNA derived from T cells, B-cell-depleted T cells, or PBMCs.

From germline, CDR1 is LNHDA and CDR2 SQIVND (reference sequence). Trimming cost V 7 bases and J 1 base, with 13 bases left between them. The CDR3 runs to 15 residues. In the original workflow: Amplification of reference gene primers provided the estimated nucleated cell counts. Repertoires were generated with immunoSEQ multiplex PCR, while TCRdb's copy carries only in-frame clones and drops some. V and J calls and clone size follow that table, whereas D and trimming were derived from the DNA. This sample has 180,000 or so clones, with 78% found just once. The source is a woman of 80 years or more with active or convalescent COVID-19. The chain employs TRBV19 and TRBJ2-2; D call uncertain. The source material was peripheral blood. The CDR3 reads CASTPPPGNTGELFF. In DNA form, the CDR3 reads TGTGCCAGTACCCCCCCGCCAGGGAACACCGGGGAGCTGTTTTTT.